These T cell receptor beta chains were read from a single sample in a study of T cell responses to AZD1222 COVID-19 vaccine. The method was immunoSEQ multiplex PCR; TCRdb's version includes in-frame clones alone and lacks a portion of them. Here the sample spans about 96,000 clones, roughly nine tenths being singletons. This specimen consisted of peripheral blood, obtained on day 0 of AZD1222 vaccination. The source of these receptors is an adult in good health. Each CDR3 is given with its conserved first and last residue. D genes are given only for firm matches. Clone size is shown for a subset of rows, as once, few, many or a class of expanded clone.

V: TRBV5-1
D: TRBD1
size: .
J: TRBJ2-7
DNA: TGCGCCAGCAGGGGGACAGGGAGTTCCTACGAGCAGTACTTC
CDR3: CASRGTGSSYEQYF

V: TRBV5-4
D: .
size: .
J: TRBJ2-3
DNA: TGTGCCAGCAGCCCAAGAGGGGGGGCATATGATACGCAGTATTTT
CDR3: CASSPRGGAYDTQYF

V: TRBV28
D: TRBD1
size: .
J: TRBJ1-6
DNA: TGTGCCAGCAGTTTATGGAACAGGGGGCGAAATTCACCCCTCCACTTT
CDR3: CASSLWNRGRNSPLHF

V: TRBV6-5
D: .
size: .
J: TRBJ1-4
DNA: TGTGCCAGCAGTTACTCCCCGGGACTTACAAGTGAAAAACTGTTTTTT
CDR3: CASSYSPGLTSEKLFF

V: TRBV11-3
D: TRBD1
size: .
J: TRBJ2-1
DNA: TGTGCCAGCAGCTTAGAAACAGGGGGTACCCCGGATGAGCAGTTCTTC
CDR3: CASSLETGGTPDEQFF

V: TRBV30
D: .
size: .
J: TRBJ2-7
DNA: TGTGCCTGGAGTTCTGGTTTCTACGAGCAGTACTTC
CDR3: CAWSSGFYEQYF

V: TRBV6-4
D: .
size: .
J: TRBJ1-3
DNA: TGTGCCAGCAGTGACTACCTTAGAGGGGGGGCCGGCAGAAACTCTGGAAACACCATATATTTT
CDR3: CASSDYLRGGAGRNSGNTIYF

V: TRBV6-5
D: TRBD1
size: .
J: TRBJ2-1
DNA: TGTGCCAGCACACAGGGGAGTCATGAGCAGTTCTTC
CDR3: CASTQGSHEQFF

V: TRBV19
D: .
size: once
J: TRBJ2-7
DNA: TGTGCCAGTAGTATGGGGGCCCTCTCCTACGAGCAGTACTTC
CDR3: CASSMGALSYEQYF

V: TRBV12-3/TRBV12-4
D: .
size: .
J: TRBJ1-2
DNA: TGTGCCAGCGCAGTTAACTATGGCTACACCTTC
CDR3: CASAVNYGYTF

V: TRBV29-1
D: .
size: .
J: TRBJ2-3
DNA: TGCAGCGTTGATAGAGGGGCGGCAGATACGCAGTATTTT
CDR3: CSVDRGAADTQYF

V: TRBV2
D: TRBD2
size: few
J: TRBJ2-5
DNA: TGTGCCAGCAGGGACCGACTAGCGGGGGGCCAGACCCAGTACTTC
CDR3: CASRDRLAGGQTQYF

V: TRBV13
D: .
size: .
J: TRBJ1-5
DNA: TGTGCCAGCAGCTTGGCGGGCAGAAATAGCAATCAGCCCCAGCATTTT
CDR3: CASSLAGRNSNQPQHF

V: TRBV5-5
D: .
size: .
J: TRBJ2-7
DNA: TGTGCCAGCAGCCAGACAGAGACCTACGAGCAGTACTTC
CDR3: CASSQTETYEQYF

V: TRBV5-1
D: TRBD1
size: once
J: TRBJ2-3
DNA: TGCGCCAGCAGCCGAGGACAGGGCACAGATACGCAGTATTTT
CDR3: CASSRGQGTDTQYF

V: TRBV2
D: TRBD1
size: .
J: TRBJ1-2
DNA: TGTGCCAGCAGCCCTTACAGGGGAGGATATTATGGCTACACCTTC
CDR3: CASSPYRGGYYGYTF

V: TRBV19
D: .
size: .
J: TRBJ2-2
DNA: TGTGCCAGTAGTATGCGGGTATCGGGCACCGGGGAGCTGTTTTTT
CDR3: CASSMRVSGTGELFF

V: TRBV5-1
D: .
size: .
J: TRBJ1-1
DNA: TGCGCCAGCAGCTTTGGCCGGATGAACACTGAAGCTTTCTTT
CDR3: CASSFGRMNTEAFF

V: TRBV3-1/TRBV3-2
D: .
size: .
J: TRBJ1-4
DNA: TGTGCCAGCAGCCAAGAGCTCATGGGGGCAACTAATGAAAAACTGTTTTTT
CDR3: CASSQELMGATNEKLFF

V: TRBV7-3
D: TRBD2
size: .
J: TRBJ2-5
DNA: TGTGCCAGCAGCTTGACGGGGGGACAGACCCAGTACTTC
CDR3: CASSLTGGQTQYF

V: TRBV5-4
D: .
size: few
J: TRBJ2-5
DNA: TGTGCCAGCAGCTTGAAAGTCGGGGGCGCCCAAGGGGCCCAGTACTTC
CDR3: CASSLKVGGAQGAQYF

V: TRBV5-1
D: TRBD2
size: once
J: TRBJ2-7
DNA: TGCGCCAGCAGCTTAAGGACTAGCGGGGGTTTCGAGCAGTACTTC
CDR3: CASSLRTSGGFEQYF

V: TRBV25-1
D: TRBD2
size: .
J: TRBJ2-5
DNA: TGTGCCAGCAGAGGACTAGCGGGGGCAGAGACCCAGTACTTC
CDR3: CASRGLAGAETQYF

V: TRBV18
D: TRBD2
size: .
J: TRBJ2-3
DNA: TGTGCCAGCTCACCAAATATGCTAGCGGGGGGCACAGATACGCAGTATTTT
CDR3: CASSPNMLAGGTDTQYF

V: TRBV2
D: .
size: .
J: TRBJ1-5
DNA: TGTGCCAGCAGTGAAGGGACGTGGCAGCCCCAGCATTTT
CDR3: CASSEGTWQPQHF

V: TRBV7-9
D: TRBD1
size: .
J: TRBJ1-1
DNA: TGTGCCAGCAGCGAGACAGGGACCGCCGCTTTCTTT
CDR3: CASSETGTAAFF

V: TRBV7-2
D: .
size: .
J: TRBJ1-6
DNA: TGTGCCAGCAGCTTAGAGACAAATTCACCCCTCCACTTT
CDR3: CASSLETNSPLHF

V: TRBV6-1
D: TRBD1
size: .
J: TRBJ1-5
DNA: TGTGCCAGCAGTGATGGGACAGTTTCTAGCAATCAGCCCCAGCATTTT
CDR3: CASSDGTVSSNQPQHF

V: TRBV4-2
D: .
size: .
J: TRBJ2-2
DNA: TGTGCCAGCAGCCAAGCTAGTCCGAACACCGGGGAGCTGTTTTTT
CDR3: CASSQASPNTGELFF

V: TRBV2
D: .
size: .
J: TRBJ2-7
DNA: TGTGCCGACCGGGGGGACAGAGGCACCTACGAGCAGTACTTC
CDR3: CADRGDRGTYEQYF

V: TRBV9
D: .
size: few
J: TRBJ2-1
DNA: TGTGCCAGCAGCGTAGGGCAGGCCTACAATGAGCAGTTCTTC
CDR3: CASSVGQAYNEQFF

V: TRBV1
D: .
size: .
J: TRBJ2-3
DNA: TGCACCAGCAGCCAAGAATGGACTCCTGGCACAGATACGCAGTATTTT
CDR3: CTSSQEWTPGTDTQYF

V: TRBV27
D: .
size: .
J: TRBJ1-6
DNA: TGTGCCAGCAGTTTATTTAAGGAGGTGAGGGGGAATTCACCCCTCCACTTT
CDR3: CASSLFKEVRGNSPLHF

V: TRBV2
D: .
size: .
J: TRBJ1-5
DNA: TGTGCCAGCAGTGACAGAGGGTACCAGCCCCAGCATTTT
CDR3: CASSDRGYQPQHF

V: TRBV4-1
D: .
size: .
J: TRBJ1-4
DNA: TGCGCCAGCAGCCAAGCCGGTACCGGGACGGTGGATTATAATGAAAAACTGTTTTTT
CDR3: CASSQAGTGTVDYNEKLFF

V: TRBV2
D: .
size: .
J: TRBJ1-2
DNA: TGTGCCAGCATCCGGGACACCGAAACTTCTAACTATGGCTACACCTTC
CDR3: CASIRDTETSNYGYTF

V: TRBV7-2
D: TRBD1
size: .
J: TRBJ2-1
DNA: TGTGCCAGCAGCTTAGGTGGGACAGGGGGTTACAATGAGCAGTTCTTC
CDR3: CASSLGGTGGYNEQFF

V: TRBV9
D: .
size: .
J: TRBJ2-7
DNA: TGTGCCAGCAGCGTAGCTACACACTCCTACGAGCAGTACTTC
CDR3: CASSVATHSYEQYF

V: TRBV3-1/TRBV3-2
D: .
size: .
J: TRBJ1-6
DNA: TGTGCCAGCAGCCAATCCTCACCCCTCCACTTT
CDR3: CASSQSSPLHF

V: TRBV7-6
D: .
size: .
J: TRBJ2-2
DNA: TGTGCCAGCAGCTTAGAAGCAGGGAGCACCGGGGAGCTGTTTTTT
CDR3: CASSLEAGSTGELFF

V: TRBV18
D: TRBD1
size: few
J: TRBJ1-1
DNA: TGTGCCAGCTCACCCTCGGACAGGGGGCGAGGTAACACTGAAGCTTTCTTT
CDR3: CASSPSDRGRGNTEAFF

V: TRBV12-3/TRBV12-4
D: .
size: .
J: TRBJ2-1
DNA: TGTGCCAGCAGTTTGGGGTACAATGAGCAGTTCTTC
CDR3: CASSLGYNEQFF

V: TRBV4-1
D: TRBD1
size: .
J: TRBJ1-6
DNA: TGCGCCAGCAGCCAAGGACAGGGGTTTGTTTCACCCCTCCACTTT
CDR3: CASSQGQGFVSPLHF

V: TRBV7-3
D: TRBD2
size: .
J: TRBJ2-7
DNA: TGTGCCAGCAGCTTAATGCTAGCGGGACCCTACGAGCAGTACTTC
CDR3: CASSLMLAGPYEQYF

V: TRBV5-6
D: .
size: .
J: TRBJ1-1
DNA: TGTGCCAGCACCAAGCTGCAGGTAGAGAACACTGAAGCTTTCTTT
CDR3: CASTKLQVENTEAFF

V: TRBV2
D: .
size: .
J: TRBJ2-1
DNA: TGTGCCAGCAGTCCAGGGTTTGCGAGCAATGAGCAGTTCTTC
CDR3: CASSPGFASNEQFF

V: TRBV18
D: .
size: .
J: TRBJ1-2
DNA: TGTGCCAGCTCACCACCCGAGGTAGTTGGCTATGGCTACACCTTC
CDR3: CASSPPEVVGYGYTF

V: TRBV7-2
D: .
size: .
J: TRBJ2-7
DNA: TGTGCCAGCAGCATTAGTGGTGCTGCTTACGAGCAGTACTTC
CDR3: CASSISGAAYEQYF

V: TRBV7-9
D: .
size: .
J: TRBJ1-4
DNA: TGTGCCAGCAGCTTTCAGGGAGGGGGTAACGAAAAACTGTTTTTT
CDR3: CASSFQGGGNEKLFF

V: TRBV9
D: TRBD2
size: .
J: TRBJ2-3
DNA: TGTGCCAGCAGCGTAGTTGGTAGCGGGGCCTCTAGCACAGATACGCAGTATTTT
CDR3: CASSVVGSGASSTDTQYF

V: TRBV12-3/TRBV12-4
D: .
size: once
J: TRBJ2-2
DNA: TGTGCCAGCATCTCGGGTGGTGGGCTGTTTTTT
CDR3: CASISGGGLFF

V: TRBV7-2
D: .
size: few
J: TRBJ2-7
DNA: TGTGCCAGCAGAGACAGCCTACATTTGCACGAGCAGTACTTC
CDR3: CASRDSLHLHEQYF

V: TRBV11-3
D: .
size: .
J: TRBJ2-1
DNA: TGTGCCAGCAGCTTGGTCTACAATGAGCAGTTCTTC
CDR3: CASSLVYNEQFF

V: TRBV10-3
D: TRBD1
size: .
J: TRBJ1-2
DNA: TGTGCCATCAGTTGGGACAGATATGGCTACACCTTC
CDR3: CAISWDRYGYTF

V: TRBV7-2
D: .
size: .
J: TRBJ1-2
DNA: TGTGCCAGCAGCTTAGCGGGGTCTATGGCTGGCTACACCTTC
CDR3: CASSLAGSMAGYTF